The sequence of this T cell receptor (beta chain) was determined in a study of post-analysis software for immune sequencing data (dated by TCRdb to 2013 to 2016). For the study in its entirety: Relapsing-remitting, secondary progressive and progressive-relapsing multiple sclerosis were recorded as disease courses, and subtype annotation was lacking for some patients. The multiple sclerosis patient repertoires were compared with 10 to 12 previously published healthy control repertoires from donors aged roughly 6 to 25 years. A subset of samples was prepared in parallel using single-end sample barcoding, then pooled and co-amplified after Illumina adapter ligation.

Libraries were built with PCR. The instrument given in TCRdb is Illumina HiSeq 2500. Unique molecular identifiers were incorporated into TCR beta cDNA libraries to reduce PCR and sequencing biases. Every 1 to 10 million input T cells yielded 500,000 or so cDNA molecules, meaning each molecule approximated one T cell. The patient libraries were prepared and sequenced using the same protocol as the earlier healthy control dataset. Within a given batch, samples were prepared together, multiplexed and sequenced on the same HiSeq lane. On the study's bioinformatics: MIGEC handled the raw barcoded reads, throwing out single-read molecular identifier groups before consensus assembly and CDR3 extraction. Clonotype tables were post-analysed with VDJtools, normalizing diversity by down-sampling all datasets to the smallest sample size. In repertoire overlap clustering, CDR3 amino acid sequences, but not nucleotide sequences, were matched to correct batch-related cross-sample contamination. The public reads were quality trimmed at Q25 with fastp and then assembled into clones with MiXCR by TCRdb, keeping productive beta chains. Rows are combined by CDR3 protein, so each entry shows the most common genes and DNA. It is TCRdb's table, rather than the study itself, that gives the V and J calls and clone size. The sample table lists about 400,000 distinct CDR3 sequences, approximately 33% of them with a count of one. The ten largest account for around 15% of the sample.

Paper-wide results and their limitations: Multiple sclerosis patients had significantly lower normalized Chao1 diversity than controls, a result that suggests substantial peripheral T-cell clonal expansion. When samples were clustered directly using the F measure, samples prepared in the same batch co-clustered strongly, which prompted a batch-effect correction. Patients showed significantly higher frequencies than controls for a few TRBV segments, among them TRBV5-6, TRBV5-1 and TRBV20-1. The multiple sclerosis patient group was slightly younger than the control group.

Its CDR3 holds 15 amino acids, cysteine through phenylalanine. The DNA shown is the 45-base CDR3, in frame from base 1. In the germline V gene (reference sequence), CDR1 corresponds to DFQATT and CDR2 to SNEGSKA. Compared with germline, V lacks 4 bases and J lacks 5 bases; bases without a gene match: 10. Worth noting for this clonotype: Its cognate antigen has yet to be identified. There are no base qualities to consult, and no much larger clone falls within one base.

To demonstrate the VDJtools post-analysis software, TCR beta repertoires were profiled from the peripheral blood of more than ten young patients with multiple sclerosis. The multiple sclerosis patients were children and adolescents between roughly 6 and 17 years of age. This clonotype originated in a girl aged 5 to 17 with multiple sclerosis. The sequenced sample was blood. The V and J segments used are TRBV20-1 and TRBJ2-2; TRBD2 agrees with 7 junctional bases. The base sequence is TGCAGTGCTACTCGTGCGGGGGAGTCGACCGGGGAGCTGTTTTTT. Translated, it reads CSATRAGESTGELFF.